This T cell receptor beta chain was captured in a study of cytomegalovirus exposure and HLA in healthy donors. A few counts support this clone. V gave up 5 bases and J gave up 0 bases, with 17 bases separating them. The CDR3 consists of 18 residues. This PCR relied on a set of 60 Vbeta primers and 13 Jbeta primers. Repertoires were generated with immunoSEQ multiplex PCR, while TCRdb's copy carries only in-frame clones and drops some. Of about 160,000 clones in the sample, approximately 81% were seen once. This sequence was found in a female donor in good health and CMV-seronegative. V usage is TRBV23-1 and J usage is TRBJ1-6; a possible D gene is TRBD1 (5 bases). TRBV23-1 is an ORF, and what it does is uncertain. Material: PBMCs. CDR3 coding DNA: TGCGCCAGCAGTTTTCGCGACAGTATGGGCTCCTATAATTCACCCCTCCACTTT. Protein: CASSFRDSMGSYNSPLHF.